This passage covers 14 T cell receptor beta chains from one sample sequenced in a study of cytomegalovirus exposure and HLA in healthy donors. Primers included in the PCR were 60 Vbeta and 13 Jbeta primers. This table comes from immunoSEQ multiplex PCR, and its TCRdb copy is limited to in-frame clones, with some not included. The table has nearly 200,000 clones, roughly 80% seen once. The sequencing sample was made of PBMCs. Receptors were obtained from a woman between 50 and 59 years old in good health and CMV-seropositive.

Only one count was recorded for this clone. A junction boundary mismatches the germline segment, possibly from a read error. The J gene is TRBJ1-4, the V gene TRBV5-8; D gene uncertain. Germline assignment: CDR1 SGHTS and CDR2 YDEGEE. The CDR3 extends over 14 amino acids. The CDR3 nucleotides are TGTGTCAGCACATTGGAGGAGCTCTACGAAAAACTGTTTTTT. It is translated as CVSTLEELYEKLFF. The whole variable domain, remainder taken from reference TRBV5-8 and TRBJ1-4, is EAGVTQSPTHLIKTRGQQATLRCSPISGHTSVYWYQQALGLGLQFLLWYDEGEERNRGNFPPRFSGRQFPNYSSELNVNALELEDSALYLCVSTLEELYEKLFFGSGTQLSVL.

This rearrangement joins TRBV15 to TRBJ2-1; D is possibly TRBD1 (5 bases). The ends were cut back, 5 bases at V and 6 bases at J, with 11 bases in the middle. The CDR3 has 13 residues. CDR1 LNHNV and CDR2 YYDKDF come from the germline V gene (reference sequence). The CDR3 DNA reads TGTGCCACCAGCGTAGGGGCGGTCAATGAGCAGTTCTTC. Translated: CATSVGAVNEQFF.

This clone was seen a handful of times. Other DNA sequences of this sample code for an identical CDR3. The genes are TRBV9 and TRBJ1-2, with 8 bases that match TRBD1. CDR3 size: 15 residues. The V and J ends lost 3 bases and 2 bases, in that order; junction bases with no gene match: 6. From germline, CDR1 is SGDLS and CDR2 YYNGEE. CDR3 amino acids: CASSDPTGANYGYTF. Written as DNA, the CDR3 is TGTGCCAGCAGCGACCCGACAGGGGCCAACTATGGCTACACCTTC.

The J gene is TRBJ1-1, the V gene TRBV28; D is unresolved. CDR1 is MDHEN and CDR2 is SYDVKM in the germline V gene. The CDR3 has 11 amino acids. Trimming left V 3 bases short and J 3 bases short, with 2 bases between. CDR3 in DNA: TGTGCCAGCAGTTTCTACACTGAAGCTTTCTTT. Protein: CASSFYTEAFF.

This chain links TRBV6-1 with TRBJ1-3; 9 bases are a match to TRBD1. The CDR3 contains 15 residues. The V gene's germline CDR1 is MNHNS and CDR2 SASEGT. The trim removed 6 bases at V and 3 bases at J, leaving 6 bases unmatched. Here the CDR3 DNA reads TGTGCCAGCAGAGGACAGGGGAAGGGTGGAAACACCATATATTTT. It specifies CASRGQGKGGNTIYF.

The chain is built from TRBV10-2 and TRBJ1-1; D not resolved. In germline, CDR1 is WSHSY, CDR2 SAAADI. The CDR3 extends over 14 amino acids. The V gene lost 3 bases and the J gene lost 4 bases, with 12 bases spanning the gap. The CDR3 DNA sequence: TGCGCCAGCAGTGACGAGGGCCGGGGCACTGAAGCTTTCTTT. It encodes CASSDEGRGTEAFF.

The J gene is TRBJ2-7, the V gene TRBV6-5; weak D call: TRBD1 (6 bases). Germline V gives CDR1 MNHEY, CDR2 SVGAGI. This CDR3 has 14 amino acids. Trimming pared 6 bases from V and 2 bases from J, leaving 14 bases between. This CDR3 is CASRQGTQAYEQYF. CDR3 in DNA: TGTGCCAGCAGACAAGGGACACAAGCCTACGAGCAGTACTTC.

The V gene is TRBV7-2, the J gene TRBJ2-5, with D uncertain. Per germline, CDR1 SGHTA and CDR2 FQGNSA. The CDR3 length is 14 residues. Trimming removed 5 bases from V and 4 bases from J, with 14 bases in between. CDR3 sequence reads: CASSIREQRETQYF. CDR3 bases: TGTGCCAGCAGCATACGAGAGCAGCGAGAGACCCAGTACTTC.

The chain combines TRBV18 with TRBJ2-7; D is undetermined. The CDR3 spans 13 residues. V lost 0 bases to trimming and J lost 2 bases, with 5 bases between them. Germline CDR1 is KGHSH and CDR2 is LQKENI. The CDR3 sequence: CASSPPTTYEQYF. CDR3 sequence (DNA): TGTGCCAGCTCACCACCGACAACCTACGAGCAGTACTTC.

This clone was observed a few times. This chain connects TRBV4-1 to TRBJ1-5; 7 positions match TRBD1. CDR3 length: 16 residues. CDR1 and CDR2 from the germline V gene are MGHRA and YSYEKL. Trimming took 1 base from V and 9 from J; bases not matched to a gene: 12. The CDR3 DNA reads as TGCGCCAGCAGCCAAGTCCCCTACAGGGGCCCCACGCCCCAGCATTTT. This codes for CASSQVPYRGPTPQHF.

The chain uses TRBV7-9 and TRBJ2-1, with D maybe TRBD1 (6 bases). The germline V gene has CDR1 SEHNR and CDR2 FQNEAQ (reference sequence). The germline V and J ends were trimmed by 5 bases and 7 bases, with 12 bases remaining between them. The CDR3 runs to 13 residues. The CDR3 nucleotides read TGTGCCAGCAGCCGAGGGGGATATAATGAGCAGTTCTTC. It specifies CASSRGGYNEQFF.

The CDR3 DNA follows: TGTGCCAGCAGCCCACCCGTTCCCGGGACAGGCTATGGCTACACCTTC. Residues: CASSPPVPGTGYGYTF. The rearrangement joins TRBV28 to TRBJ1-2; the match to TRBD1 covers 8 bases. The CDR3 spans 16 residues. J gave up 4 bases and V 6 bases, and 13 bases lay outside the gene matches. Germline CDR1 reads MDHEN; CDR2 reads SYDVKM.

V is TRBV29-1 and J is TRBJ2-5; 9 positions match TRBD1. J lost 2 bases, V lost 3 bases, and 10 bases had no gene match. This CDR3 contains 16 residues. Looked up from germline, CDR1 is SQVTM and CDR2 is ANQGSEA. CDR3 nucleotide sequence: TGCAGCGTTGATTACAGGGGGCTCTCCTTACAAGAGACCCAGTACTTC. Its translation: CSVDYRGLSLQETQYF.

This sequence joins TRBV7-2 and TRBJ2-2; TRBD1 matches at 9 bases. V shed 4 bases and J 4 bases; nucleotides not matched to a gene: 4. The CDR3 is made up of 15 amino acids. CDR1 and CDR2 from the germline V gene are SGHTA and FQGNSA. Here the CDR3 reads CASSSTGGGTGELFF. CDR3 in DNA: TGTGCCAGCAGCTCGACAGGGGGGGGCACCGGGGAGCTGTTTTTT.